This T cell receptor (beta chain) was found in a study of T cell responses to AZD1222 COVID-19 vaccine. With regard to this clone: Its antigen is still unknown.

Sequenced by immunoSEQ multiplex PCR; TCRdb stores in-frame clones only, minus some. The data contain 95,000 to 130,000 clones, about 90% of them singletons. Study-wide points: Close to half of spike-specific TCRs reportedly recognize unmutated variant regions. Regions 160-218 and 743-854 dominated among vaccine-associated CD4 TCRs spanning spike.

Sequences were derived from peripheral blood, sampled on day 0 of AZD1222 vaccination. This clonotype was sampled from an adult in good health.

CDR3 bases: TGTGCCAGCAGCGTAGCAGGGGAGACTGAAGCTTTCTTT. It yields the protein CASSVAGETEAFF. The V and J genes are TRBV9 and TRBJ1-1, with D perhaps TRBD1 (6 bases). The germline V gene has CDR1 SGDLS and CDR2 YYNGEE. Deletions cut 0 bases from V and 5 bases from J, with 8 bases between. The CDR3 runs 13 residues.